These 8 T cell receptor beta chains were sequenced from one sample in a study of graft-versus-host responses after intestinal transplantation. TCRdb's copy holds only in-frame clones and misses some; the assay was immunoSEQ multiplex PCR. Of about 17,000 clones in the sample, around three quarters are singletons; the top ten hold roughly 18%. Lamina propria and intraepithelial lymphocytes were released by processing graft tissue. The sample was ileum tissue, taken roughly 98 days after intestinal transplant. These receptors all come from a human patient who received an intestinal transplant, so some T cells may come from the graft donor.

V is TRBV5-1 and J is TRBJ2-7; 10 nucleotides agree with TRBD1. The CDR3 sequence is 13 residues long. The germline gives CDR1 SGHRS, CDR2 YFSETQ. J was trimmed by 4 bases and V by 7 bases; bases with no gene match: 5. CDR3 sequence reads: CASSRDRGYEQYF. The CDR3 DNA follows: TGCGCCAGCTCCCGGGACAGGGGTTACGAGCAGTACTTC. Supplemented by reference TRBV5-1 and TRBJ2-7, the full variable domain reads KAGVTQTPRYLIKTRGQQVTLSCSPISGHRSVSWYQQTPGQGLQFLFEYFSETQRNKGNFPGRFSGRQFSNSRSEMNVSTLELGDSALYLCASSRDRGYEQYFGPGTRLTVT.

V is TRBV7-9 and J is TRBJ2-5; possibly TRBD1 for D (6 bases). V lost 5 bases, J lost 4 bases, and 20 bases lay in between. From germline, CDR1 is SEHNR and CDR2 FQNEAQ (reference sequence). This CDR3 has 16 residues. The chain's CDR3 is CASSAAAQGSPETQYF. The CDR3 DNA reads TGTGCCAGCAGCGCAGCGGCACAGGGTTCTCCAGAGACCCAGTACTTC.

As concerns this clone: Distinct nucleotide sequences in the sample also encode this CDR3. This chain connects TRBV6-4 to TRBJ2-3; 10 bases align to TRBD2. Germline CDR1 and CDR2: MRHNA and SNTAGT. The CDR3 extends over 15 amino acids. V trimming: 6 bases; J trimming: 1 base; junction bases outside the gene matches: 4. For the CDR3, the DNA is TGTGCCAGCAGCGCCGGGACTAGCGGCACAGATACGCAGTATTTT. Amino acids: CASSAGTSGTDTQYF.

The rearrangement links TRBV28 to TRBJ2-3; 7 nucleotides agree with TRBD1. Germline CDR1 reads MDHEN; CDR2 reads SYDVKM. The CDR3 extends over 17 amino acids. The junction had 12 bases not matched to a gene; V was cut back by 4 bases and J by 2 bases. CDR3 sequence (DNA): TGTGCCAGCAGTTCCCGAAAGACAGGGATCTTCACAGATACGCAGTATTTT. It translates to CASSSRKTGIFTDTQYF.

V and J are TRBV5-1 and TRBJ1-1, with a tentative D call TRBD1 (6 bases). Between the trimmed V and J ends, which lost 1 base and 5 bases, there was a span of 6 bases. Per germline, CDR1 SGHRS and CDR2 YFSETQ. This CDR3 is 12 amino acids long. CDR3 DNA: TGCGCCAGCAGCTTGAGGGGGACTGAAGCTTTCTTT. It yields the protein CASSLRGTEAFF.

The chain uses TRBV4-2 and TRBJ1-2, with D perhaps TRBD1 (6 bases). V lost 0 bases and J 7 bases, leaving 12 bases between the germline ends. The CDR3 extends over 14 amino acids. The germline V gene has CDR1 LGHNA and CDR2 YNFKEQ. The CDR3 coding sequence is TGTGCCAGCAGCCAAGATCAGGGGACGGGTGGCTACACCTTC. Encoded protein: CASSQDQGTGGYTF.

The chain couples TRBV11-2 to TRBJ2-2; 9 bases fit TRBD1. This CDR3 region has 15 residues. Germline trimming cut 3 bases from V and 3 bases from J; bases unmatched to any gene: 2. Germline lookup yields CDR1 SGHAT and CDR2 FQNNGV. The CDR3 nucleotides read TGTGCCAGCAGCTTGTGGACAGGGGACACCGGGGAGCTGTTTTTT. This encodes CASSLWTGDTGELFF.

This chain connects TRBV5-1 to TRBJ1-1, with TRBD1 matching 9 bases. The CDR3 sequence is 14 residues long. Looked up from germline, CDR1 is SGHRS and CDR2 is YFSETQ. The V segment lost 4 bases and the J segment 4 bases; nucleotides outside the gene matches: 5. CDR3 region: CASSILQGATEAFF. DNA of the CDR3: TGCGCCAGCAGCATACTACAGGGGGCCACTGAAGCTTTCTTT.